Listed below are T cell receptor beta chains from one sample, sequenced in a study of T cell responses to AZD1222 COVID-19 vaccine. Generated by immunoSEQ multiplex PCR, the TCRdb table keeps only in-frame clones and is missing some. The repertoire holds around 220,000 clones, with approximately 94% as singletons. The sequencing used peripheral blood, collected 28 days after the second dose of the MenACWY control vaccine. The receptors stem from an adult who received the MenACWY meningococcal vaccine as a control. Each CDR3 is given with its conserved first and last residue. D genes are given only for firm matches. Only part of the rows carry a size: once, few, many, or a class if the clone is expanded.

>TRBV4-2|TRBD1|NA|TRBJ1-2
CASSQVRDRVYGYTF
TGTGCCAGCAGCCAAGTTCGGGACAGGGTCTATGGCTACACCTTC
>TRBV9|NA|NA|TRBJ1-4
CASSVSTTNEKLFF
TGTGCCAGCAGTGTCTCGACAACTAATGAAAAACTGTTTTTT
>TRBV27|NA|NA|TRBJ1-3
CASSPRISGNTIYF
TGTGCCAGCAGCCCTAGGATCTCTGGAAACACCATATATTTT
>TRBV9|NA|NA|TRBJ1-2
CASSDTPGHLNYGYTF
TGTGCCAGCAGCGATACTCCGGGACATCTTAACTATGGCTACACCTTC
>TRBV6-4|NA|NA|TRBJ1-1
CASSFEVNTEAFF
TGTGCCAGCAGTTTCGAAGTTAACACTGAAGCTTTCTTT
>TRBV27|NA|once|TRBJ2-2
CASGLTNTGELFF
TGTGCCAGCGGACTTACTAACACCGGGGAGCTGTTTTTT
>TRBV11-2|NA|once|TRBJ1-4
CASSHTPSGADNEKLFF
TGTGCCAGCAGCCACACTCCATCTGGGGCCGATAATGAAAAACTGTTTTTT
>TRBV28|NA|NA|TRBJ1-5
CASSKGHWNQPQHF
TGTGCCAGCAGCAAAGGACACTGGAATCAGCCCCAGCATTTT
>TRBV20-1|NA|NA|TRBJ1-1
CSNTEAFF
TGCAGCAACACTGAAGCTTTCTTT
>TRBV28|NA|NA|TRBJ2-7
CASSSPRYEQYF
TGTGCCAGCAGTAGTCCTCGCTACGAGCAGTACTTC
>TRBV5-1|TRBD1|NA|TRBJ2-7
CASSPSRDSTYEQYF
TGCGCCAGCAGCCCAAGCCGGGACAGCACCTACGAGCAGTACTTC
>TRBV25-1|NA|NA|TRBJ1-1
CASSESGHRVEAFF
TGTGCCAGCAGTGAATCGGGCCACCGGGTTGAAGCTTTCTTT
>TRBV18|NA|NA|TRBJ1-2
CASSPQGNYGYTF
TGTGCCAGCTCACCACAGGGTAACTATGGCTACACCTTC
>TRBV28|NA|NA|TRBJ2-5
CAAGGRERVQETQYF
TGTGCCGCAGGGGGGCGGGAGCGGGTCCAAGAGACCCAGTACTTC
>TRBV4-2|NA|NA|TRBJ1-1
CASSQLFLRQNTEAFF
TGTGCCAGCAGCCAACTCTTCCTGAGACAGAACACTGAAGCTTTCTTT
>TRBV6-5|TRBD1|NA|TRBJ2-7
CASSYSEDRAGYEQYF
TGTGCCAGCAGTTACAGCGAGGACAGGGCTGGGTACGAGCAGTACTTC
>TRBV6-5|NA|NA|TRBJ2-1
CASSLGPSNEQFF
TGTGCCAGCAGCCTAGGACCATCCAATGAGCAGTTCTTC
>TRBV19|TRBD2|NA|TRBJ2-7
CASRAGGGYEQYF
TGTGCCAGTAGGGCGGGAGGAGGCTACGAGCAGTACTTC
>TRBV5-1|NA|NA|TRBJ1-1
CASSSGENTEAFF
TGCGCCAGCAGCTCCGGAGAGAACACTGAAGCTTTCTTT
>TRBV28|NA|NA|TRBJ2-1
CASSAGTGTDPTWEQFF
TGTGCCAGCAGTGCGGGGACGGGGACGGATCCGACGTGGGAGCAGTTCTTC
>TRBV7-9|TRBD2|NA|TRBJ2-3
CASKRLAGTTDTQYF
TGTGCCAGCAAAAGACTAGCGGGGACCACAGATACGCAGTATTTT
>TRBV6-2/TRBV6-3|NA|NA|TRBJ1-2
CASSTDTYYGYTF
TGTGCCAGCAGCACCGACACCTACTATGGCTACACCTTC
>TRBV19|NA|NA|TRBJ2-2
CASSIGSPAGELFF
TGTGCCAGTAGTATCGGGAGCCCCGCGGGGGAGCTGTTTTTT
>TRBV28|NA|NA|TRBJ1-6
CASSLGARESPLHF
TGTGCCAGCAGTTTAGGGGCCCGGGAGTCACCCCTCCACTTT
>TRBV7-9|TRBD1|NA|TRBJ2-5
CASSNRQGKGETQYF
TGTGCCAGCAGCAACCGACAGGGGAAGGGAGAGACCCAGTACTTC
>TRBV19|NA|NA|TRBJ1-5
CASSPGGHNQPQHF
TGTGCCAGTAGCCCGGGGGGGCACAATCAGCCCCAGCATTTT
>TRBV5-1|NA|NA|TRBJ2-1
CASSLAGTVYNEQFF
TGCGCCAGCAGCTTGGCCGGGACGGTTTACAATGAGCAGTTCTTC